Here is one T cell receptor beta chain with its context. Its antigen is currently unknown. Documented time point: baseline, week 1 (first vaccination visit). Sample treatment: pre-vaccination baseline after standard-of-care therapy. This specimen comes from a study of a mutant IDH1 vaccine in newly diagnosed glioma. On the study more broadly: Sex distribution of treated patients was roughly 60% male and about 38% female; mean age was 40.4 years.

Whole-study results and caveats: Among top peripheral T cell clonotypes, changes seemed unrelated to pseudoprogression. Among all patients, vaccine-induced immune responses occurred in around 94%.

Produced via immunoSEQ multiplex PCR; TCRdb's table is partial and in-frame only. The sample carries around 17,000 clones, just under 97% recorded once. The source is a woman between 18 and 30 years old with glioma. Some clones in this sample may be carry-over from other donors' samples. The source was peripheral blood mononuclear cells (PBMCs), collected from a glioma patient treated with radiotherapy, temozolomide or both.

CDR3 DNA sequence: TGTGCCAGCAGTTTCGCCGGAGACCAAGAGACCCAGTACTTC. Its protein product is CASSFAGDQETQYF. The rearrangement links TRBV27 to TRBJ2-5; D is unresolved. Trimming cost V 3 bases and J 0 bases, with 8 bases left between them. Germline values: CDR1 MNHEY, CDR2 SMNVEV (reference sequence). The CDR3 is 14 residues long.